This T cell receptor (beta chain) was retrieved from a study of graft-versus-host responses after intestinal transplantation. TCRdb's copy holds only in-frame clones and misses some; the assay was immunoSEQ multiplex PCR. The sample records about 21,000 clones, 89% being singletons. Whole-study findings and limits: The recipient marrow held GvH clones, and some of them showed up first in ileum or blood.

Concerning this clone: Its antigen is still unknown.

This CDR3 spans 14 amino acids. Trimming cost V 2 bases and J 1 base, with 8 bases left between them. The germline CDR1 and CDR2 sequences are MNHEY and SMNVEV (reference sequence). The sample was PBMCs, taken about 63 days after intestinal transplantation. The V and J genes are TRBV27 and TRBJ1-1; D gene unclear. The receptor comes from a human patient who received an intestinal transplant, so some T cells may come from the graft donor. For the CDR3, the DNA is TGTGCCAGCAGTTTAACGCCCGGGAACACTGAAGCTTTCTTT. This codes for CASSLTPGNTEAFF.